This T cell receptor beta chain was recovered during a study of cytomegalovirus exposure and HLA in healthy donors (dated by TCRdb to the late 2010s). General notes on the study: An earlier analysis of 587 of the donors reported around 280 Gb of sequence data and 117 million unique TCR beta sequences obtained from approximately 180 million T cells. Rather than using new phenotypic data, the later analysis identified candidate immune exposures from TCR beta sequences and from how often those sequences occurred across donors. About five DR-DQ haplotypes were treated as single units for association and clustering because of strong linkage in the cohort. The study profiled the T cell repertoires of about 640 subjects by immunosequencing and related them to cytomegalovirus serostatus. The aim of the study was to test whether cataloging public T cell receptors could identify signatures of past pathogen exposure. A later analysis re-examined previously published TCR beta repertoires from around 670 donors and added high-resolution HLA genotyping to investigate patterns of TCR occurrence. Besides the first cohort of roughly 700 subjects, a separate validation cohort made up of over 100 different subjects was used. Genome-wide SNP genotypes for about three fifths of the roughly 700 donors were used in a later genetic analysis, which treated that subset as a discovery cohort. The study combined high-throughput TCR immunosequencing, statistical association of individual TCRs with disease status, and machine learning to predict cytomegalovirus infection status. Roughly 300 gigabases of sequencing data and 78 million or so unique TCR sequences were included in an early release covering about 620 HLA-typed donors. Donor age, sex, ethnicity and CMV serostatus were compiled alongside the repertoire data. All discovery cohort repertoires had been generated using a single sequencing platform. The number of donors typed differed by locus, with about 629-640 for A, B, C, DRB1 and DQB1, around 520 for DQA1, about 610 for DPA1, and some 450 for DPB1. Among the roughly 430 genotyped donors, around 81% belonged to the genetic ancestry cluster associated with self-reported Caucasian donors. Among around 400 genotyped donors of the cohort, an average of about 240,000 unique TCR beta nucleotide sequences were sequenced per donor, around 20% of them non-productive. HLA typing included class I and class II loci at four-digit resolution. In an earlier analysis of roughly 600 of the donors, high-throughput TCR beta sequencing was used to judge whether each TCR beta V gene segment behaved as functional or pseudogenic. General findings and caveats noted by the study authors: Presence/absence analyses assumed roughly uniform sequencing depth across donors, an assumption that may not hold. A cluster of highly shared sequence variants was judged likely to represent a technical artifact of the sequencing pipeline. Cytomegalovirus status was reported to be diagnosed by the classifier with high specificity and sensitivity in both the original and validation cohorts. A further reported finding was that TCR beta sequences accurately predicted the HLA-A and HLA-B alleles for most subjects in the first cohort. In a later genetic analysis, a missense DCLRE1C variant was associated with V-gene and J-gene trimming of TCR beta chains, and the association was replicated in an independent cohort. Several of the top co-occurrence clusters appeared to be linked to parvovirus B19, influenza, CMV and Epstein-Barr virus, according to a later analysis. The only immune exposure information available for the cohort was CMV serostatus. Because HLA typing was missing for some donors at each locus, association tests included only the typed subset. The 87-base-pair reads could not distinguish some IMGT-functional V segments, including TRBV6-2 and TRBV6-3, so those segments were excluded. The earlier analysis of about 600 of the donors excluded over 15 rarely observed V segments, including chromosome 9 orphons, because counts were too low. According to a later analysis, most CMV-associated TCR beta chains appeared to be HLA-restricted, and the HLA associations seemed to be driven largely by CMV exposure. The study listed 150 to 200 TCR beta chains as associated with cytomegalovirus. This cohort had only TCR beta chains sequenced, and the lack of alpha or paired-chain data limited which features could be detected. The authors suggested that the approach could potentially be generalized to other disease states and immunological phenotypes. Compared with equally common non-associated chains, HLA-associated TCR beta chains in a later analysis were more clonally expanded and had lower generation probabilities. In a later analysis, over 15,000 TCR beta sequences were associated with specific HLA alleles at a false discovery rate of 0.05. While some public TCRs were present in many individuals, most TCR sequences turned up only very rarely across donors. When HLA alleles, especially DR and DQ, strongly co-occurred, TCR associations were difficult to assign to individual alleles. In an earlier analysis of some 540 of the donors, most TCR beta V segments appeared in productive rearrangements about 90% or about 30% of the time, broadly matching IMGT annotations. In vitro tests confirmed that a few of the cytomegalovirus-associated TCR beta chains recognize cytomegalovirus antigens. According to a later genetic analysis, donors in an Asian-associated ancestry cluster had fewer N-insertions in productive TCRs than the approximately 700-donor mean. Correlated functional status among segregating V segments might be attributable to linkage disequilibrium, but an unknown experimental factor could not be ruled out. In a later analysis, the rate of TCR association differed among HLA loci, with DRB1 alleles having the most associated TCRs and HLA-C alleles having the fewest.

Unmatched junction bases come to 3, with V trimmed by 5 bases and J by 2 bases. The CDR1 and CDR2 encoded by the germline V gene are MDHEN and SYDVKM. From cysteine to phenylalanine, the CDR3 is 13 amino acids long. The entry retains the CDR3 DNA only, 39 bases that are in frame from base 1. The library was obtained by the immunoSEQ multiplex PCR assay. For the multiplex PCR, a mixture combining 60 forward primers for TCR Vbeta segments and 13 reverse primers for TCR Jbeta segments was used. The CDR3 region of rearranged TCR beta genes was amplified from genomic DNA by a multiplex PCR assay. On the Illumina HiSeq System, the amplified TCR beta libraries were sequenced as 87-base-pair reads. In the authors' own workflow: A later analysis tallied around 87 million unique TCR beta chains across the 640 or so repertoires, and approximately 12 million of those chains were shared by two or more donors. Raw reads were error-corrected and collapsed into unique sequences by a nearest-neighbor algorithm in which closely related sequences were merged to remove PCR and sequencing errors. To assign V, D and J gene segments, CDR3 sequences were aligned to IMGT reference sequences. Each retained sequence needed at least a six-nucleotide match to both a V gene segment and a J gene segment. A rearrangement counted as productive if the CDR3 had no stop codons and remained in frame with V and J, and every other rearrangement counted as non-productive. CDR3 was defined by IMGT convention, running from the second conserved V-encoded cysteine to the conserved J-encoded phenylalanine. In an earlier analysis of around 540 of the donors, sequences lacking an unambiguous match to a single V gene segment were excluded. In an earlier analysis of around 600 of the donors, V segments were called functional above 56.7% productive rearrangements and were called segregating when the between-donor standard deviation exceeded 5%. To diagnose cytomegalovirus status from the catalog of TCR beta chain sequences, a statistical classification framework was built. In a later analysis, TCR nucleotide sequences were compared against IMGT/GENE-DB human TR gene sequences so that V and J genes could be assigned. The TCRdist pipeline was used in a later analysis to assign CDR3 sequences and most-parsimonious VDJ recombination scenarios. In a later analysis, every TCR beta chain was defined by the combination of its CDR3 amino acid sequence and its V-gene family, and reads without a unique V-gene family were dropped. A later analysis removed 600 or so highly shared, low-generation-probability nucleotide sequences to deal with suspected cross-contamination and a sequencing artifact. In a later analysis, a clonal expansion index for each public chain was calculated from normalized within-repertoire ranks of inferred template counts. In a later analysis, generation probabilities were computed using a VDJ recombination model fitted to out-of-frame rearrangements, and the results were checked against IGoR. Hypergeometric tests were used in a later analysis to score TCR-TCR, TCR-HLA and TCR-CMV co-occurrence, with a repertoire-size bias correction applied to the TCR pairs. False discovery rates were estimated in a later analysis by permuting HLA or CMV assignments 20 times. In a later analysis, co-occurring TCRs were grouped using DBSCAN, with TCRdist sequence similarity added in when clustering inside HLA-allele-positive subsets. Repertoires with fewer than 30,000 or more than 120,000 public chains, plus five repertoires with anomalous nucleotide sharing, were excluded from co-occurrence clustering. Entries here come from immuneACCESS through TCRdb and include only in-frame sequences with V and J called. Some clones fail to appear in such tables; in the studies checked, an unresolved V gene covers under half of the shortfall, and the cause of the remainder is unknown. The V and J calls and clone size come from that table; D and trimming were worked out from the DNA. For this sample the table gives a few hundred thousand clones, of which about 83% were detected only once. The top ten clones comprise approximately 2% of the sample.

As regards this clone: What this receptor recognizes is not known. No base-level quality is on record; no much larger clone is a single base apart.

The cohort consisted of more than 650 healthy bone marrow donors. At the time of sampling, all cohort members were nominally healthy, though unrecorded immune exposures were likely present. The donor tested CMV seropositive, placing the donor among the roughly 300 seropositive members of the cohort. Every donor gave a peripheral blood sample, and the peripheral blood mononuclear cells from that sample were used for TCR beta sequencing. Genomic DNA extraction from the blood cell samples was performed with the Qiagen DNeasy Blood Extraction Kit. The V gene is TRBV28 and the J gene is TRBJ2-7; TRBD1 lines up with 7 middle nucleotides. The specimen sequenced was PBMCs. The TCR sequence derives from a woman aged 40 to 50 in good health and CMV-seropositive. The encoded CDR3 is CASSRDSPYEQYF. The sequence in DNA is TGTGCCAGCAGTCGGGACAGCCCCTACGAGCAGTACTTC.